Detailed here is one TCR beta chain. The target antigen is unknown. Sequencing was performed with immunoSEQ multiplex PCR; in TCRdb, only in-frame clones are kept and a portion is missing. This table holds about 46,000 clones, about 90% found once. The sample is drawn from a study of Tregs in tolerant kidney transplant recipients. Findings and limits, study-wide: Activated donor B cell expansion appeared to reveal the most relevant donor-specific TCRbeta repertoire. The small number of patients limits these findings pending further validation.

Thawed PBMCs were FACS-sorted into unstimulated CD4+CD25+CD127- regulatory T cells, CD4+CD25- non-regulatory cells, CD4 and CD8 cells. Material for sequencing was Tregs from blood. This clonotype originated in a human donor in good health.

The CDR3, as DNA: TGTGCCAGTAGTACCCTACTAGACACCGAGCAGTACTTC. This sequence encodes CASSTLLDTEQYF. This chain links TRBV19 with TRBJ2-7; D is perhaps TRBD2 (5 bases). Per the germline V gene, CDR1 is LNHDA and CDR2 is SQIVND (reference sequence). This CDR3 has 13 amino acids. V lost 4 bases and J 6 bases, leaving 13 bases between the germline ends.